This T cell receptor beta chain was identified during a study of T cells in Graves' hyperthyroidism and ophthalmopathy. In the study overall: Before any treatment, at initial diagnosis, peripheral blood was collected. The study's findings and limits: The model made its ophthalmopathy prediction, and onset followed a median roughly 6.5 months later.

As to this clonotype: As yet, its antigen is unknown.

V dropped 0 bases and J dropped 0 bases, with 9 bases sitting between them. The CDR3 sequence is 16 residues long. The germline V gene has CDR1 ENHRY and CDR2 SYGVKD. Researchers amplified the TCR beta CDR3 regions from RNA transcripts. RT-PCR in the first round (using the HTBI primer set) targeted the TCR CDR3. TCRdb reprocessed the multiplex PCR reads via MiXCR and lists one record per CDR3 protein. Counted here are hundreds of thousands of distinct CDR3 sequences, roughly 15% occurring once; the ten biggest clones make up around 14%. J is TRBJ1-3 and V is TRBV10-3; maybe TRBD1 (5 bases). Material: blood. The TCR originated in a young man with Graves' ophthalmopathy. The CDR3 spells CAISESRTSSGNTIYF. The CDR3 nucleotides are TGTGCCATCAGTGAGTCAAGGACAAGCTCTGGAAACACCATATATTTT.